The next 8 T cell receptor beta chains were all read from a single sample in a study of blood T cell repertoires in COVID-19. Some clones are missing from TCRdb's copy, which holds only in-frame ones; the method was immunoSEQ multiplex PCR. This table holds 250,000 or so clones, about 80% found once. Sequenced input: PBMCs or T cells enriched from blood (not recorded which). The receptors come from a woman in her forties who had been exposed to COVID-19.

This chain links TRBV30 with TRBJ2-6, with 7 bases that match TRBD1. With 6 bases clipped from V and 1 base from J, the junction kept 9 bases outside the gene matches. Germline CDR1 is GTSNPN and CDR2 is SVGIG (reference sequence). The CDR3 loop spans 16 amino acids. The CDR3 here is CACVRDRSSGANVLTF. CDR3 nucleotides: TGTGCCTGTGTTAGGGACAGATCTTCTGGGGCCAACGTCCTGACTTTC.

This chain joins TRBV28 and TRBJ2-7; maybe TRBD1 (6 bases). Trimming removed 8 bases from V and 4 bases from J, with 15 bases in between. The V gene's germline CDR1 is MDHEN and CDR2 SYDVKM. This CDR3 has 13 amino acids. CDR3 sequence: CASERQARYEQYF. CDR3 sequence (DNA): TGTGCCAGCGAAAGACAGGCACGGTACGAGCAGTACTTC.

The chain couples TRBV7-9 to TRBJ2-2; D is perhaps TRBD2 (6 bases). The germline V gene encodes CDR1 SEHNR and CDR2 FQNEAQ (reference sequence). V lost 3 bases and J lost 4, with 12 bases in between. CDR3 size: 15 residues. The CDR3 bases are TGTGCCAGCAGCTTGGCGGGGAAGTTCACCGGGGAGCTGTTTTTT. Its translation is CASSLAGKFTGELFF. The whole variable domain, filled in from reference TRBV7-9 and TRBJ2-2, reads DTGVSQNPRHKITKRGQNVTFRCDPISEHNRLYWYRQTLGQGPEFLTYFQNEAQLEKSRLLSDRFSAERPKGSFSTLEIQRTEQGDSAMYLCASSLAGKFTGELFFGEGSRLTVL.

The chain joins TRBV28 to TRBJ2-3; TRBD2 matches 11 bases. The germline gives CDR1 MDHEN, CDR2 SYDVKM. With V trimmed by 7 bases and J by 1 base, 4 bases remained unmatched. This CDR3 contains 15 residues. The CDR3 protein is CASNSGGVGTDTQYF. The CDR3 region has the DNA TGTGCCAGCAATAGCGGGGGGGTGGGCACAGATACGCAGTATTTT.

V and J are TRBV9 and TRBJ2-2, with D uncertain. This CDR3 is 13 amino acids long. The V gene lost 0 bases and the J gene lost 4 bases, with 4 bases spanning the gap. CDR1 and CDR2 from the germline V gene are SGDLS and YYNGEE. The CDR3, as DNA: TGTGCCAGCAGCGTAGACGGCACCGGGGAGCTGTTTTTT. Translating it yields CASSVDGTGELFF.

This chain uses TRBV3-1 (or the pseudogene TRBV3-2) with TRBJ2-7; TRBD2 agrees at 7 bases. The CDR3 length is 17 residues. The trim removed 0 bases at V and 4 bases at J, leaving 12 bases unmatched. CDR1 is LGHDT, CDR2 YNNKEL, per germline (reference sequence). This chain's CDR3 is CASSQDWEGSSLYEQYF. The DNA for the CDR3 is TGTGCCAGCAGCCAAGATTGGGAGGGGAGCTCTCTGTACGAGCAGTACTTC.

This clone was found once. V is TRBV7-2 and J is TRBJ2-7; 12 bases fit TRBD2. CDR1 is SGHTA, CDR2 FQGNSA, per germline. This CDR3 spans 18 amino acids. J gave up 0 bases and V 5 bases, and 11 bases lay outside the gene matches. The DNA for the CDR3 is TGTGCCAGCAGCACCCGTACTAGCGGGGGGACTTCCTCCTACGAGCAGTACTTC. Translating gives CASSTRTSGGTSSYEQYF.

J is TRBJ2-3 and V is TRBV5-4; the match to TRBD2 covers 11 bases. The CDR3 spans 15 residues. Trimming at V came to 5 bases and at J to 4 bases, leaving 6 bases not matched to a gene. CDR1 and CDR2 from the germline V gene are SGHNT and YYREEE (reference sequence). The CDR3 here is CASRSLAGGADTQYF. The CDR3 region has the DNA TGTGCCAGCAGGTCCCTAGCGGGGGGAGCAGATACGCAGTATTTT.